These 20 T cell receptor beta chains share one sample of origin, sequenced in a study of cytomegalovirus exposure and HLA in healthy donors. Researchers ran the PCR with 60 Vbeta and 13 Jbeta primers. Generated by immunoSEQ multiplex PCR, the TCRdb table keeps only in-frame clones and is missing some. Of roughly 100,000 clones listed, 79% were seen once; the top ten hold 4%. Sequencing was done on a sample of PBMCs. Receptors were obtained from a man aged 45 to 65 in good health and CMV-seropositive.

As to this clone: A read error may account for a junction end that differs from germline. V and J are TRBV7-9 and TRBJ2-7; no clear D. CDR1 is SEHNR and CDR2 is FQNEAQ in the germline V gene (reference sequence). The CDR3 is made up of 11 amino acids. In nucleotides, the CDR3 is TGTTCCAGCAGCTTAGGTAGAGAGCAGTACTTC. This codes for CSSSLGREQYF.

The chain employs TRBV7-3 and TRBJ2-1; 8 bases fit TRBD2. V was clipped by 4 bases and J by 10 bases; unmatched bases: 6. This CDR3 has 13 residues. In germline, CDR1 is SGHTA, CDR2 FQGTGA. The chain's CDR3 is CASSSGTRGEQFF. The CDR3 nucleotides read TGTGCCAGCAGCTCGGGGACTAGGGGGGAGCAGTTCTTC.

CDR3 amino acids: CSVEGGSTDTQYF. CDR3 DNA: TGCAGCGTTGAAGGCGGGAGCACAGATACGCAGTATTTT. This sequence joins TRBV29-1 and TRBJ2-3; D possibly corresponds to TRBD2 (5 bases). Germline CDR1 reads SQVTM; CDR2 reads ANQGSEA. The CDR3 spans 13 residues. Trimming stripped 1 base from V and 0 bases from J, with 5 bases between.

The chain joins TRBV5-5 to TRBJ1-1, with 7 bases lining up with TRBD1. CDR1 SGHKS and CDR2 YYEKEE come from the germline V gene (reference sequence). The CDR3 spans 15 residues. With V trimmed by 4 bases and J by 1 base, 7 bases remained unmatched. This CDR3 is CASSPRTGRNTEAFF. CDR3 coding DNA: TGTGCCAGCAGCCCGCGGACAGGACGGAACACTGAAGCTTTCTTT.

This rearrangement joins TRBV10-3 to TRBJ2-7; 8 nucleotides line up with TRBD2. Germline trimming cut 6 bases from V and 4 bases from J; bases unmatched to any gene: 5. The CDR3 sequence is 13 residues long. Germline loops: CDR1 ENHRY, CDR2 SYGVKD. The CDR3 reads CAIRAGDGYEQYF. The CDR3 nucleotides read TGTGCCATCAGAGCGGGAGATGGGTACGAGCAGTACTTC.

The chain is built from TRBV4-3 and TRBJ2-7, with D possibly TRBD2 on 6 matching bases. The CDR3 is made up of 16 amino acids. Germline CDR1 and CDR2: LGHNA and YSLEER. The V and J ends lost 0 bases and 1 base respectively, with 13 bases between them. The CDR3 protein is CASSQDVQRVSYEQYF. The DNA of the CDR3 is TGCGCCAGCAGCCAAGATGTCCAGCGGGTGTCCTACGAGCAGTACTTC.

The gene calls are TRBV30 and TRBJ2-5, with D possibly matching TRBD1 (6 bases). Germline V lookup: CDR1 GTSNPN, CDR2 SVGIG (reference sequence). This CDR3 has 13 residues. Trimming took off 2 bases at V and 4 bases at J, with 11 bases between the two ends. CDR3 coding DNA: TGTGCCTGGAGTATACAGGGCGGAGAGACCCAGTACTTC. Translating gives CAWSIQGGETQYF. Complete variable domain (other parts from reference TRBV30 and TRBJ2-5): SQTIHQWPATLVQPVGSPLSLECTVEGTSNPNLYWYRQAAGRGLQLLFYSVGIGQISSEVPQNLSASRPQDRQFILSSKKLLLSDSGFYLCAWSIQGGETQYFGPGTRLLVL.

The V gene is TRBV29-1, the J gene TRBJ2-7; 10 bases agree with TRBD2. Germline V lookup: CDR1 SQVTM, CDR2 ANQGSEA. With V trimmed by 6 bases and J by 7 bases, 12 bases remained unmatched. The CDR3 totals 14 residues. The CDR3 spells CSVGTPSGSGEQYF. The CDR3 DNA reads as TGCAGCGTGGGGACCCCTAGCGGGAGCGGTGAGCAGTACTTC.

J is TRBJ1-1 and V is TRBV7-9, with D uncertain. This CDR3 spans 12 amino acids. Germline loops: CDR1 SEHNR, CDR2 FQNEAQ (reference sequence). Trimming removed 3 bases at V and 5 bases at J, with 7 bases between. The CDR3 is CASSFKRTEAFF. CDR3 nucleotides: TGTGCCAGCAGCTTTAAGCGGACTGAAGCTTTCTTT.

This chain links TRBV18 with TRBJ2-1, with D tentatively TRBD2 (5 bases). This CDR3 comprises 16 residues. The V gene lost 4 bases and the J gene lost 7 bases, with 20 bases spanning the gap. Looked up from germline, CDR1 is KGHSH and CDR2 is LQKENI. CDR3 sequence reads: CASSRNEGPITNEQFF. CDR3 in DNA: TGTGCCAGCTCACGCAATGAGGGCCCCATTACAAATGAGCAGTTCTTC.

In this sample, this clone turned up once. V gene TRBV2 combines with J gene TRBJ2-7, with D possibly matching TRBD2 (6 bases). The CDR3 has 15 residues. V lost 3 bases and J lost 2, with 14 bases in between. Germline V gene sequence: CDR1 SNHLY, CDR2 FYNNEI. DNA of the CDR3: TGTGCCAGCAGTGAGGGGGGACTTCGGGCCTACGAGCAGTACTTC. Residues: CASSEGGLRAYEQYF.

This rearrangement joins TRBV7-9 to TRBJ1-2; 8 bases align to TRBD1. Germline assignment: CDR1 SEHNR and CDR2 FQNEAQ (reference sequence). The CDR3 length is 16 residues. V shed 5 bases, J shed 7 bases, and the junction held 15 bases outside the gene matches. The chain's CDR3 is CASSPGGTQGGFGYTF. The CDR3 coding sequence is TGTGCCAGCAGCCCCGGTGGAACACAGGGGGGCTTTGGCTACACCTTC.

This clone was recorded once. DNA of the CDR3: TGCAGCGTTGGGCGGGAGAGGGGCTACGAGCAGTACTTC. It codes for CSVGRERGYEQYF. V usage is TRBV29-1 and J usage is TRBJ2-7; 7 nucleotides agree with TRBD2. The length of the CDR3 is 13 residues. V lost 4 bases to trimming and J lost 3 bases; unmatched junction nucleotides: 6. Germline CDR1 SQVTM, CDR2 ANQGSEA.

The genes are TRBV18 and TRBJ2-1, with D perhaps TRBD2 (5 bases). The germline V gene encodes CDR1 KGHSH and CDR2 LQKENI. V was cut by 3 bases and J by 12 bases, with 24 bases left in between. The CDR3 covers 16 residues. CDR3 nucleotide sequence: TGTGCCAGCTCACCCGGCGATCCAGCGGCACCAGGAGGGCAGTTCTTC. Its protein product is CASSPGDPAAPGGQFF.

The V call is TRBV27, the J call TRBJ2-7; the D is unclear. The CDR3 is 14 amino acids. Germline CDR1 and CDR2: MNHEY and SMNVEV (reference sequence). The V and J ends lost 4 bases and 3 bases respectively, with 13 bases between them. CDR3 sequence (DNA): TGTGCCAGCAGTTCGCCCTCGTTAGTCTACGAGCAGTACTTC. It encodes CASSSPSLVYEQYF.

The rearrangement links TRBV18 to TRBJ2-3, with no clear D. The germline V gene encodes CDR1 KGHSH and CDR2 LQKENI. The CDR3 has 15 amino acids. Between the trimmed V and J ends, which lost 2 bases and 1 base, there was a span of 10 bases. The DNA of the CDR3 is TGTGCCAGCTCACCAAACGGTATGGGCACAGATACGCAGTATTTT. This encodes CASSPNGMGTDTQYF. Supplemented by reference TRBV18 and TRBJ2-3, the full variable domain reads NAGVMQNPRHLVRRRGQEARLRCSPMKGHSHVYWYRQLPEEGLKFMVYLQKENIIDESGMPKERFSAEFPKEGPSILRIQQVVRGDSAAYFCASSPNGMGTDTQYFGPGTRLTVL.

The rearrangement uses TRBV10-3 and TRBJ2-1; D unresolved. Trimming removed 6 bases at V and 0 bases at J, with 21 bases between. CDR1 is ENHRY and CDR2 is SYGVKD in the germline V gene. The CDR3 totals 18 residues. CDR3 DNA sequence: TGTGCCATCAGCCAAACGACTGGCCATCACGGCTCCTACAATGAGCAGTTCTTC. Translated, it gives CAISQTTGHHGSYNEQFF.

This sequence joins TRBV7-2 and TRBJ2-5, with 10 bases identical to TRBD1. CDR1 is SGHTA and CDR2 is FQGNSA in the germline V gene. This CDR3 region has 17 residues. The ends lost 5 bases at V and 4 bases at J; junction bases unmatched: 13. The CDR3, as DNA: TGTGCCAGCAGCCTCTCGGGGGGACAGGGGTTCGGAGAGACCCAGTACTTC. The encoded protein is CASSLSGGQGFGETQYF.

The gene calls are TRBV11-2 and TRBJ2-1; 9 nucleotides line up with TRBD2. The CDR3 length is 15 residues. Germline CDR1 and CDR2: SGHAT and FQNNGV. J was trimmed by 6 bases and V by 5 bases; bases with no gene match: 8. CDR3 amino acids: CASSRSGSNTNEQFF. The CDR3 DNA reads as TGTGCCAGCAGCCGTAGCGGGAGCAACACCAATGAGCAGTTCTTC.

V and J are TRBV18 and TRBJ2-5, with 13 bases fitting TRBD2. Germline CDR1 and CDR2: KGHSH and LQKENI. The CDR3 is 16 amino acids. V trimming: 5 bases; J trimming: 7 bases; junction bases outside the gene matches: 10. The CDR3 nucleotides are TGTGCCAGCTCAGTCGGGACTAGCGGGATGTCTCGGACCCAGTACTTC. As protein: CASSVGTSGMSRTQYF.